The 13 T cell receptor beta chains given below trace back to one sample, sequenced in a study of shared clonotypes between healthy human individuals. Selected positively for CCR7 and CD45RO-negative, naive CD8 cells excluded terminally differentiated effector memory CD45RA+ cells. Clones were sequenced by immunoSEQ multiplex PCR, and TCRdb holds only the in-frame ones, with some missing. In the table there are over 800,000 clones, about 91% of which are singletons. Sequencing was performed on naive CD8+ T cells sorted from blood. The receptors shown here come from a man between 25 and 39 years old in good health.

The V gene is TRBV9, the J gene TRBJ2-1, with 7 bases lining up with TRBD1. Germline V gives CDR1 SGDLS, CDR2 YYNGEE. CDR3 length equals 16 residues. Trimming at V came to 0 bases and at J to 4 bases, leaving 7 bases not matched to a gene. The CDR3 nucleotides read TGTGCCAGCAGCGTAGAGGGGGCGATGGCTTACAATGAGCAGTTCTTC. Its translation: CASSVEGAMAYNEQFF.

The chain joins TRBV2 to TRBJ2-3; D remains unclear. Germline CDR1 and CDR2: SNHLY and FYNNEI. CDR3 length: 9 residues. With 11 bases removed from V and 5 bases from J, the gap between germline ends came to 5 bases. The CDR3 DNA reads TGTGCCCTAGGAGATACGCAGTATTTT. As protein: CALGDTQYF.

The chain links TRBV4-1 to TRBJ2-1, with D tentatively TRBD2 (6 bases). This CDR3 contains 19 residues. V dropped 1 base and J dropped 5 bases, with 24 bases sitting between them. Germline V gene sequence: CDR1 MGHRA, CDR2 YSYEKL. CDR3 sequence reads: CASSQVGGDRVVVDNEQFF. The CDR3 nucleotides are TGCGCCAGCAGCCAAGTAGGAGGGGACCGGGTCGTGGTCGACAATGAGCAGTTCTTC.

This chain links TRBV5-6 with TRBJ2-1, with 7 bases fitting TRBD2. Germline trimming cut 1 base from V and 5 bases from J; bases unmatched to any gene: 3. Germline-derived CDR1 and CDR2 are SGHDT and YYEEEE. The CDR3 is 14 residues long. CDR3 nucleotide sequence: TGTGCCAGCAGCTTGCGGGGGGTACACAATGAGCAGTTCTTC. Translating it yields CASSLRGVHNEQFF. The variable domain in full, with the rest retrieved from reference TRBV5-6 and TRBJ2-1, is DAGVTQSPTHLIKTRGQQVTLRCSPKSGHDTVSWYQQALGQGPQFIFQYYEEEERQRGNFPDRFSGHQFPNYSSELNVNALLLGDSALYLCASSLRGVHNEQFFGPGTRLTVL.

The chain is built from TRBV15 and TRBJ2-1, with 9 bases fitting TRBD2. The CDR3 length is 16 residues. The V and J ends lost 0 bases and 8 bases, in that order; junction bases with no gene match: 8. CDR1 is LNHNV, CDR2 YYDKDF, per germline (reference sequence). As DNA, the CDR3 is TGTGCCACCAGCAGAGATGGAGCGACTAGCGGTCATGAGCAGTTCTTC. Translated: CATSRDGATSGHEQFF.

CDR3 in DNA: TGTGCCAGTAGTATAGTAAGCGGGAGCCACAATGAGCAGTTCTTC. This encodes CASSIVSGSHNEQFF. The chain has TRBV19 and TRBJ2-1; TRBD2 agrees at 8 bases. CDR3 length: 15 residues. Losses at the gene ends were 1 base for V and 5 bases for J; bases not matched to a gene: 4. The germline gives CDR1 LNHDA, CDR2 SQIVND (reference sequence).

The chain combines TRBV10-3 with TRBJ2-7; unclear D gene. The ends were cut back, 2 bases at V and 2 bases at J, with 10 bases in the middle. The CDR3 extends over 14 amino acids. Germline V gene lookup returns CDR1 ENHRY and CDR2 SYGVKD. The CDR3 is CAISEQEKPYEQYF. For the CDR3, the DNA is TGTGCCATCAGTGAGCAGGAGAAACCCTACGAGCAGTACTTC.

This clone was observed once. The chain has TRBV11-2 and TRBJ1-1; D possibly corresponds to TRBD1 (5 bases). In germline, CDR1 is SGHAT, CDR2 FQNNGV. There are 15 residues in the CDR3. Trimming took 5 bases from V and 4 from J, leaving 17 bases between them. The CDR3 protein is CASSTHRGRGTEAFF. The CDR3 coding sequence is TGTGCCAGCAGCACTCACCGGGGCCGGGGCACTGAAGCTTTCTTT.

For the CDR3, the DNA is TGTGCCAGTACCGCCGGGACATACCGTAGGAGTAACTATGGCTACACCTTC. This sequence encodes CASTAGTYRRSNYGYTF. The chain has TRBV19 and TRBJ1-2, with D tentatively TRBD1 (6 bases). With 7 bases removed from V and 1 base from J, the gap between germline ends came to 22 bases. The CDR3 runs 17 residues. From germline, CDR1 is LNHDA and CDR2 SQIVND (reference sequence).

This clone was seen only a few times. This chain uses TRBV14 with TRBJ2-7; D may be TRBD1 (6 bases). Trimming removed 2 bases from V and 6 bases from J, with 11 bases in between. This CDR3 contains 13 residues. Germline CDR1 and CDR2: SGHDN and FVKESK. In DNA form, the CDR3 reads TGTGCCAGCAGCCAACAACAGGGCTCCGAGCAGTACTTC. Amino acids: CASSQQQGSEQYF. The whole variable domain, remainder taken from reference TRBV14 and TRBJ2-7, is EAGVTQFPSHSVIEKGQTVTLRCDPISGHDNLYWYRRVMGKEIKFLLHFVKESKQDESGMPNNRFLAERTGGTYSTLKVQPAELEDSGVYFCASSQQQGSEQYFGPGTRLTVT.

The V call is TRBV27, the J call TRBJ1-1; maybe TRBD1 (6 bases). This CDR3 comprises 15 residues. Germline assignment: CDR1 MNHEY and CDR2 SMNVEV (reference sequence). V was clipped by 6 bases and J by 2 bases, with 16 bases between them. The CDR3 nucleotides are TGTGCCAGCAGGCTACTAACAGGGTCAAACACTGAAGCTTTCTTT. The encoded protein is CASRLLTGSNTEAFF.

V is TRBV28 and J is TRBJ2-4; tentatively, D is TRBD1 (6 bases). Between the trimmed V and J ends, which lost 6 bases and 0 bases, there was a span of 12 bases. Germline V CDR1 and CDR2: MDHEN, SYDVKM. The CDR3 runs 15 residues. For the CDR3, the DNA is TGTGCCAGCAGCGCAGGGGTTTTAGCCAAAAACATTCAGTACTTC. Amino acids: CASSAGVLAKNIQYF.

J is TRBJ2-7 and V is TRBV7-9; TRBD2 matches 10 bases. Per the germline V gene, CDR1 is SEHNR and CDR2 is FQNEAQ (reference sequence). Trimming removed 4 bases from V and 2 bases from J; junction bases left unmatched: 8. The CDR3 contains 16 residues. The chain's CDR3 is CASSSLAGASAYEQYF. CDR3 coding DNA: TGTGCCAGCAGCTCCCTAGCGGGAGCCTCGGCCTACGAGCAGTACTTC.